This TCR beta chain was captured by sequencing in a study of metastatic and nonmetastatic thyroid tumors. On the study more broadly: The study looked at repertoires side by side in blood and in tumor or nodule tissue from malignant and benign thyroid patients.

Per germline, CDR1 SSHAT and CDR2 FNYEAQ (reference sequence). The CDR3 is 15 amino acids. A word on this clone: The antigen remains undetermined. Compared with germline, one end of the junction differs, possibly owing to a read error.

Under the authors' procedure: Across clinicopathological groups, CDR3 differences served as the basis for building a distant-metastasis classifier for papillary thyroid cancer. Using MiXCR, TCRdb re-called clones from the PCR reads. The V and J calls and clone size come from TCRdb's table, not from the authors' own analysis. The sample has 45,000 or so clones, 16% seen once. Study results and limitations: Significantly greater TCR beta diversity was reportedly found in malignant thyroid tumors than in benign nodules (in blood and tumor).

Prior to thyroid surgery, none of the patients had received any treatment. This chain uses TRBV7-7 with TRBJ2-3; D is perhaps TRBD2 (6 bases). The TCR comes from a female donor with papillary thyroid cancer or a benign thyroid nodule (not recorded which). Some clones in this sample may be carry-over from other donors' samples. Sequencing was done on a sample of blood. The CDR3: CASSSGTLPTDTQYF. The CDR3 bases are TGTGCTAGCAGCTCCGGGACTTTACCCACAGATACGCAGTATTTT.